This entry describes one TCR beta chain. Trimming at V came to 4 bases and at J to 2 bases, leaving 6 bases not matched to a gene. Germline assignment: CDR1 SGHNT and CDR2 YYREEE (reference sequence). This CDR3 comprises 16 residues. Assay: immunoSEQ multiplex PCR; the TCRdb copy retains only in-frame clones and omits some. This table has 300,000 to 400,000 clones, 88% appearing once. These data originate in a study of blood T cell repertoires in COVID-19. Overall study context: From T cells, B-cell-depleted T cells, or PBMCs came the material, which was cDNA or gDNA.

The chain employs TRBV5-4 and TRBJ2-1, with 10 bases that match TRBD2. Material for sequencing was PBMCs or T cells enriched from blood (not recorded which). This receptor was identified in a woman aged 25 to 45 with acute COVID-19. The CDR3 nucleotides are TGTGCCAGCAGCATCGGACTAGCGGATACCTACAATGAGCAGTTCTTC. Protein product: CASSIGLADTYNEQFF.